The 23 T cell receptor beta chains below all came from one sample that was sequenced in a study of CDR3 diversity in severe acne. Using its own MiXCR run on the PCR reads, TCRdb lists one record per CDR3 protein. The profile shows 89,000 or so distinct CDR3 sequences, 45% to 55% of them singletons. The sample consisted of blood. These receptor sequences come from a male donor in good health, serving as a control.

The DNA of the CDR3 is TGCAGCGTTGAAGGGGAGACCCAGTACTTC. Residues: CSVEGETQYF. The chain uses TRBV29-1 and TRBJ2-5; D remains unclear. The CDR3 totals 10 residues. Trimming stripped 1 base from V and 5 bases from J, with 2 bases between. Germline CDR1 reads SQVTM; CDR2 reads ANQGSEA.

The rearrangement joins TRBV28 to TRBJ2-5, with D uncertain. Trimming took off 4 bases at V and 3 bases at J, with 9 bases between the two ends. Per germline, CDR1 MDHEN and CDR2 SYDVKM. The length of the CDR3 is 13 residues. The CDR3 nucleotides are TGTGCCAGCAGTTCCTCGACCAAAGAGACCCAGTACTTC. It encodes CASSSSTKETQYF.

As DNA, the CDR3 is TGCAGTGCTAGAGATGAGGGAGCGGGAGGGGGTTTACCCCAAGAGACCCAGTACTTC. Amino acids: CSARDEGAGGGLPQETQYF. The J gene is TRBJ2-5, the V gene TRBV20-1; the match to TRBD2 covers 10 bases. Germline lookup yields CDR1 DFQATT and CDR2 SNEGSKA (reference sequence). J was trimmed by 1 base and V by 0 bases; bases with no gene match: 14. CDR3 length: 19 residues.

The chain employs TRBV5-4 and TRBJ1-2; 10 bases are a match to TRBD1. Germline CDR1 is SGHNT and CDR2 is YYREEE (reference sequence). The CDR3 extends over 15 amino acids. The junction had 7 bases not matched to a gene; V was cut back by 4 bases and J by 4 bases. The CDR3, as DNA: TGTGCCAGCAGCCAAGACAGGGGGCATAGCTATGGCTACACCTTC. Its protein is CASSQDRGHSYGYTF.

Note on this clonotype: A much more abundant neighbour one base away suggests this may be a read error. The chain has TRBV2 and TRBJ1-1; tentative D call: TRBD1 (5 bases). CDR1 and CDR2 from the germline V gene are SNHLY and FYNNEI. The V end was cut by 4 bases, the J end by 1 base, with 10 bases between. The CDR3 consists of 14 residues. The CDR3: CASSVRDENTEAFF. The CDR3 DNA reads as TGTGCCAGCAGTGTAAGGGACGAGAACACTGAAGCTTTCTTT.

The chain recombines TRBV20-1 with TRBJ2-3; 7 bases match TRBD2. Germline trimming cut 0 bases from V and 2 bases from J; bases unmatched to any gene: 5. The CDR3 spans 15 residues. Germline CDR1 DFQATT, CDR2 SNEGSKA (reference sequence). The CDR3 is CSARDAGVLTDTQYF. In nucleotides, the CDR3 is TGCAGTGCTAGAGATGCGGGGGTTCTCACAGATACGCAGTATTTT.

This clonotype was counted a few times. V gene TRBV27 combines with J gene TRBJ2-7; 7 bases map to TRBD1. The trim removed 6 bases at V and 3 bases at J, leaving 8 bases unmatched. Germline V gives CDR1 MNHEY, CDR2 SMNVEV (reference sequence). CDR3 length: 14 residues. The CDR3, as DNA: TGTGCCAGCAGCCTTGACAGGGTAAACTACGAGCAGTACTTC. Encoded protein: CASSLDRVNYEQYF.

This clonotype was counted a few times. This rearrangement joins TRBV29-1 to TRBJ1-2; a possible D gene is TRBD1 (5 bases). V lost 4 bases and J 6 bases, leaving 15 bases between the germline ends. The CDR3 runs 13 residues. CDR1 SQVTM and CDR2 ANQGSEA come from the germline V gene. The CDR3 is CSVGGLLKNGYTF. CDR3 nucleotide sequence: TGCAGCGTTGGGGGACTGCTCAAAAATGGCTACACCTTC.

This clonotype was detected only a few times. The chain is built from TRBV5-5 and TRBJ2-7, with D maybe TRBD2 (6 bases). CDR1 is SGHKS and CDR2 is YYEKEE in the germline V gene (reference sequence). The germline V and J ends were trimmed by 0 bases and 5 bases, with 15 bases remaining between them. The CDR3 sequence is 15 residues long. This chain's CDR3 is CASSLAQGGTDEQYF. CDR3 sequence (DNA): TGTGCCAGCAGCTTGGCGCAGGGTGGGACTGACGAGCAGTACTTC. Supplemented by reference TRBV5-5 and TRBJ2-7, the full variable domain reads DAGVTQSPTHLIKTRGQQVTLRCSPISGHKSVSWYQQVLGQGPQFIFQYYEKEERGRGNFPDRFSARQFPNYSSELNVNALLLGDSALYLCASSLAQGGTDEQYFGPGTRLTVT.

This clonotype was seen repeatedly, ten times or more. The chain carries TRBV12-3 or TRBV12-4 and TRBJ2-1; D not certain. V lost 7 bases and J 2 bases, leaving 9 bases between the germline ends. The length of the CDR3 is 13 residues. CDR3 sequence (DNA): TGTGCCAGCATTGGCCTAGCCTACAATGAGCAGTTCTTC. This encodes CASIGLAYNEQFF.

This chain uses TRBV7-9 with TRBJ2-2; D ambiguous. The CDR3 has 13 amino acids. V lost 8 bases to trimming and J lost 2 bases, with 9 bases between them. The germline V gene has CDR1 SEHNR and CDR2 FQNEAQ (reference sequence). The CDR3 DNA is TGTGCCAGCCGCCGGATCAACACCGGGGAGCTGTTTTTT. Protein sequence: CASRRINTGELFF.

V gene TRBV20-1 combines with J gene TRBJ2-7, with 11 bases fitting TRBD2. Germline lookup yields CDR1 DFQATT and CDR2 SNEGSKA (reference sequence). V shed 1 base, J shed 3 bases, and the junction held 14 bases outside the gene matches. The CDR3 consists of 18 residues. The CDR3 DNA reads TGCAGTGCTAGAGCAAGATCCGGGACTAGCGGAAAATTCTACGAGCAGTACTTC. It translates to CSARARSGTSGKFYEQYF.

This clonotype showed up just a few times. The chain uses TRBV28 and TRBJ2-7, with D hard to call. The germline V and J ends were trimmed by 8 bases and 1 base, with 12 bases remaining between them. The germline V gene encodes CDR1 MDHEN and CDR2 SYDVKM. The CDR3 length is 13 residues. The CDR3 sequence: CASGFQRSYEQYF. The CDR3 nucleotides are TGTGCCAGCGGCTTTCAGAGATCCTACGAGCAGTACTTC.

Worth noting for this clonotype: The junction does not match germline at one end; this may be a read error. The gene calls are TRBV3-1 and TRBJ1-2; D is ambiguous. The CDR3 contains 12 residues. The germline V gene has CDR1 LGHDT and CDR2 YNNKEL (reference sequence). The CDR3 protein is CASSRVGQFLAF. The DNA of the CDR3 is TGTGCCAGCAGCCGAGTGGGCCAGTTTCTCGCCTTC.

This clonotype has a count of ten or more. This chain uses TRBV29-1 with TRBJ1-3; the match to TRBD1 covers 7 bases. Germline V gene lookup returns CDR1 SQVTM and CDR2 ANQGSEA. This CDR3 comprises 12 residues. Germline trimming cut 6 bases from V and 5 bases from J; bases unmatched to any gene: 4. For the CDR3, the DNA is TGCAGCGTAAGGGACAGTAGAAACACCATATATTTT. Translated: CSVRDSRNTIYF.

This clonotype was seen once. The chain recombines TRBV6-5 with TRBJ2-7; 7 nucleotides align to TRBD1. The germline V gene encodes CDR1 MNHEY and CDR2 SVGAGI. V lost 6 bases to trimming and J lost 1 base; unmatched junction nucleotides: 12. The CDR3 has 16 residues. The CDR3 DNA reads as TGTGCCAGCAGATTAGGGACAGACCTTTATTCCTACGAGCAGTACTTC. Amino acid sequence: CASRLGTDLYSYEQYF.

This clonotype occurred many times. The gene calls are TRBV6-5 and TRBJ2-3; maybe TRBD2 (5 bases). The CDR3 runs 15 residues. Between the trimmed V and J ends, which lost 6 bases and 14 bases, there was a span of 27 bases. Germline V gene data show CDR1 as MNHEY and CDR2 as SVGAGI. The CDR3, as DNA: TGTGCCAGCAGGTCCTCCGGACTTACAATTGGAGCGACGTATTTT. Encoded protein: CASRSSGLTIGATYF.

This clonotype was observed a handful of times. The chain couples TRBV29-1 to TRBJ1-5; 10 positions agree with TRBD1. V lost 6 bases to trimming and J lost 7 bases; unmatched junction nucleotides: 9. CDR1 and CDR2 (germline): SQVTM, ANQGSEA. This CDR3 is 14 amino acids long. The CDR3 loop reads CSVRQGAAGQPQHF. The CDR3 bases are TGCAGCGTGCGACAGGGGGCGGCGGGACAGCCCCAGCATTTT.

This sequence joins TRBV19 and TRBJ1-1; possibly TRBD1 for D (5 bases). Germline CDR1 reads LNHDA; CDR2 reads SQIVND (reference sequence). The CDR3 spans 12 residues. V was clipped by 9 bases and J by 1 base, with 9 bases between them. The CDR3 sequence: CARGRRNTEAFF. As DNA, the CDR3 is TGTGCCAGGGGACGGAGGAACACTGAAGCTTTCTTT. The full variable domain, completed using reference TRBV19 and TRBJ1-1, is DGGITQSPKYLFRKEGQNVTLSCEQNLNHDAMYWYRQDPGQGLRLIYYSQIVNDFQKGDIAEGYSVSREKKESFPLTVTSAQKNPTAFYLCARGRRNTEAFFGQGTRLTVV.

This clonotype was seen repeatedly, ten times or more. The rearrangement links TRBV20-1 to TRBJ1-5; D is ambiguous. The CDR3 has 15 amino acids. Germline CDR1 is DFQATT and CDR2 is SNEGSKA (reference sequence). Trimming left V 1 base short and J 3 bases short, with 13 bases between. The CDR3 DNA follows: TGCAGTGCTAGAGGAGGAGGGCCCGACAATCAGCCCCAGCATTTT. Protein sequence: CSARGGGPDNQPQHF.

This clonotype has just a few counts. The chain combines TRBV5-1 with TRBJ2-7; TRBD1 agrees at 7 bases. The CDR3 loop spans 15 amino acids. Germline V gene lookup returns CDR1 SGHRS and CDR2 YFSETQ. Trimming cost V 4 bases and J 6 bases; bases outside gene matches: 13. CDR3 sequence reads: CASSTTTGMASEQYF. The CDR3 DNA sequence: TGCGCCAGCAGCACTACGACAGGGATGGCTTCCGAGCAGTACTTC.

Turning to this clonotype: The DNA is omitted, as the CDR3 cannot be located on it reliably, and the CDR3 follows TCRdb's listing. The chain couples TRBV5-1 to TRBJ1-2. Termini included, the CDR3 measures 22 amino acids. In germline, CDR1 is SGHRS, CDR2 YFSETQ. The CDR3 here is CASSLSGPGNTIYFGEGYGYTF.

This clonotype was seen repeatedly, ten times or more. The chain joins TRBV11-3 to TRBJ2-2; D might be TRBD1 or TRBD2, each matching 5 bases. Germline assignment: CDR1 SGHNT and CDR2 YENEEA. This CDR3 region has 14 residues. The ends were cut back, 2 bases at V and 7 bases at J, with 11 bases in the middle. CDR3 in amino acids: CASSLRGANGELFF. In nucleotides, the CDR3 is TGTGCCAGCAGCTTAAGGGGAGCGAACGGGGAGCTGTTTTTT.